The 14 T cell receptor beta chains given below trace back to one sample, sequenced in a study of radiotherapy plus CTLA-4 blockade in lung cancer. Data came from immunoSEQ multiplex PCR; TCRdb stores just in-frame clones and leaves some out. The table shows 40,000 or so clones, with over 65% occurring only once. Sequencing used peripheral blood, obtained from a patient treated with radiotherapy plus ipilimumab. These receptors were taken from a human donor with non-small cell lung cancer who had stable disease on radiotherapy plus ipilimumab.

The chain links TRBV5-4 to TRBJ1-2, with 10 nucleotides matching TRBD1. Trimming cost V 0 bases and J 4 bases; bases outside gene matches: 6. The CDR3 totals 16 residues. Germline CDR1 reads SGHNT; CDR2 reads YYREEE (reference sequence). The CDR3 sequence is CASSLDRRDRGYGYTF. The DNA of the CDR3 is TGTGCCAGCAGCTTGGACCGTCGGGACAGGGGCTATGGCTACACCTTC.

The chain links TRBV14 to TRBJ1-1; D is undetermined. The CDR3 runs 12 residues. Germline V gene data show CDR1 as SGHDN and CDR2 as FVKESK. V lost 1 base to trimming and J lost 6 bases, with 6 bases between them. The CDR3 DNA reads TGTGCCAGCAGCCAAGGGTGGGCTGAAGCTTTCTTT. Translating it yields CASSQGWAEAFF.

This chain links TRBV6-6 with TRBJ1-2; unclear D gene. CDR1 and CDR2 (germline): MNHNY, SVGAGI (reference sequence). The CDR3 runs to 12 residues. V lost 6 bases and J 4 bases, leaving 9 bases between the germline ends. The CDR3 DNA follows: TGTGCCAGCAGCCCGGAGGCCTATGGCTACACCTTC. It specifies CASSPEAYGYTF.

The chain employs TRBV6-1 and TRBJ2-5; TRBD2 matches 11 bases. V shed 3 bases and J 1 base; nucleotides not matched to a gene: 4. This CDR3 spans 16 amino acids. The germline V gene encodes CDR1 MNHNS and CDR2 SASEGT. CDR3 sequence reads: CASSEMTSGVQETQYF. The CDR3 DNA sequence: TGTGCCAGCAGTGAGATGACTAGCGGGGTCCAAGAGACCCAGTACTTC.

V is TRBV5-4 and J is TRBJ1-4, with 12 nucleotides matching TRBD1. In germline, CDR1 is SGHNT, CDR2 YYREEE (reference sequence). The CDR3 is 16 residues long. Germline trimming cut 4 bases from V and 8 bases from J; bases unmatched to any gene: 9. CDR3 nucleotide sequence: TGTGCCAGCAGCGGCGGGACAGGGGGCATAAAGGAAAAACTGTTTTTT. Encoded protein: CASSGGTGGIKEKLFF. Based on the CDR3 plus reference TRBV5-4 and TRBJ1-4, the full variable domain is ETGVTQSPTHLIKTRGQQVTLRCSSQSGHNTVSWYQQALGQGPQFIFQYYREEENGRGNFPPRFSGLQFPNYSSELNVNALELDDSALYLCASSGGTGGIKEKLFFGSGTQLSVL.

The chain links TRBV2 to TRBJ2-1; either TRBD1 or TRBD2 may supply D (5 bases each). The CDR3 contains 14 residues. Germline assignment: CDR1 SNHLY and CDR2 FYNNEI. Trimming took off 3 bases at V and 3 bases at J, with 9 bases between the two ends. This chain's CDR3 is CASSEGVVYNEQFF. The CDR3 coding sequence is TGTGCCAGCAGTGAGGGGGTTGTCTACAATGAGCAGTTCTTC.

In its sample, this clone was seen a few times. V is TRBV6-1 and J is TRBJ1-5, with a weak D call TRBD1 (6 bases). The V gene's germline CDR1 is MNHNS and CDR2 SASEGT. The V and J ends lost 3 bases and 7 bases respectively, with 16 bases between them. The CDR3 totals 15 residues. CDR3 nucleotide sequence: TGTGCCAGCAGTGAGGCGTCGACAGGTAACCAGCCCCAGCATTTT. Protein: CASSEASTGNQPQHF.

The CDR3 DNA reads as TGTGCCAGCAGGATACAGGGGGTGAACACCGGGGAGCTGTTTTTT. Translated: CASRIQGVNTGELFF. This chain joins TRBV6-5 and TRBJ2-2; the match to TRBD1 covers 8 bases. After removal of 6 bases from V and 1 base from J, the junction contained 4 bases not matched to a gene. The CDR3 has 15 amino acids. Germline-derived CDR1 and CDR2 are MNHEY and SVGAGI.

This clone was detected once. The chain links TRBV6-1 to TRBJ1-2, with D tentatively TRBD1 (6 bases). Germline CDR1 and CDR2: MNHNS and SASEGT. Trimming pared 1 base from V and 4 bases from J, leaving 16 bases between. The length of the CDR3 is 16 residues. Here the CDR3 reads CASSEEGRGYSYGYTF. The CDR3 coding sequence is TGTGCCAGCAGTGAAGAGGGGAGGGGGTATAGCTATGGCTACACCTTC.

The CDR3 DNA follows: TGTGCCAGTAGTATAGTCGGGGGACAGGGTTACACCGGGGAGCTGTTTTTT. This encodes CASSIVGGQGYTGELFF. The genes are TRBV19 and TRBJ2-2; 9 bases fit TRBD1. In germline, CDR1 is LNHDA, CDR2 SQIVND (reference sequence). The CDR3 runs to 17 residues. V shed 1 base, J shed 3 bases, and the junction held 6 bases outside the gene matches.

Note on this clone: The junction departs from the called germline gene at one end, perhaps through a read error. The rearrangement uses TRBV2 and TRBJ2-7; TRBD2 matches at 9 bases. The germline gives CDR1 SNHLY, CDR2 FYNNEI. The CDR3 is 18 amino acids. CDR3 region: CASNEGFPSGDSSYEQYF. CDR3 sequence (DNA): TGTGCCAGCAATGAAGGGTTCCCTAGCGGGGATAGCTCCTACGAGCAGTACTTC.

This rearrangement joins TRBV5-1 to TRBJ2-6; TRBD1 agrees at 8 bases. CDR1 and CDR2 from the germline V gene are SGHRS and YFSETQ. This CDR3 region has 18 residues. After removal of 6 bases from V and 2 bases from J, the junction contained 13 bases not matched to a gene. CDR3 region: CASTSGGRGMAGANVLTF. CDR3 DNA sequence: TGCGCCAGCACCTCAGGGGGCAGGGGTATGGCTGGGGCCAACGTCCTGACTTTC.

The rearrangement links TRBV27 to TRBJ1-1, with TRBD1 matching 7 bases. CDR1 and CDR2 (germline): MNHEY, SMNVEV (reference sequence). The V and J ends lost 4 bases and 4 bases, in that order; junction bases with no gene match: 3. The CDR3 is 13 amino acids. CDR3 sequence reads: CASSYDRATEAFF. The DNA of the CDR3 is TGTGCCAGCAGTTACGACAGGGCCACTGAAGCTTTCTTT.

The chain carries TRBV7-2 and TRBJ1-3, with D unresolved. Trimming shortened V by 3 bases and J by 2 bases, and 5 bases separated the two germline ends. This CDR3 contains 13 residues. From germline, CDR1 is SGHTA and CDR2 FQGNSA. CDR3 in DNA: TGTGCCAGCAGCTTTGAGGCTGGAAACACCATATATTTT. Its translation: CASSFEAGNTIYF.